The clone carrying this T cell receptor (beta chain) has only a few counts. The antigen remains unidentified. These data come from a study of T-cell reconstitution after alpha-beta-depleted transplantation in children. Preparation of the TCRbeta library was carried out with unique molecular identifiers. TCRdb recomputed calls from the PCR reads with MiXCR, one row per CDR3 protein. The table lists about 900,000 distinct CDR3 sequences, 25% to 30% of them singletons. Study-level results: Reportedly, roughly two months post-transplant, alpha-beta T cells arose from several hundred expanded graft clones. Diversity of TCRbeta at day 60 was high in some patients, arising from surviving recipient T cells and thymic progenitors. Newly produced T cells mostly accounted for T-cell counts and diversity one year post-transplant.

Trimming left V 2 bases short and J 5 bases short, with 8 bases between. The length of the CDR3 is 13 residues. Germline V gene lookup returns CDR1 SGHRS and CDR2 YFSETQ. The gene calls are TRBV5-1 and TRBJ1-5; maybe TRBD1 (5 bases). The receptor comes from a boy younger than two who had a stem cell transplant for SCID, so the T cells may come from the graft donor. This specimen consisted of PBMCs, mostly from graft donor cells, obtained 360 days after TCRalphabeta/CD19-depleted stem cell transplant. In DNA form, the CDR3 reads TGCGCCAGCAGCTTTTTAGGGGATCAGCCCCAGCATTTT. This sequence encodes CASSFLGDQPQHF.